Given below is one T cell receptor (beta chain) in context. Antigen unknown. The PCR had 60 Vbeta and 13 Jbeta primers. The method was immunoSEQ multiplex PCR; TCRdb's version includes in-frame clones alone and lacks a portion of them. The table shows around 160,000 clones, with 70% to 90% occurring only once. This sample was taken from a study of cytomegalovirus exposure and HLA in healthy donors. Study context: Unique TCRs from HLA-typed donors, 75 million to 100 million of them, were held in an early data release. Study-wide findings and caveats: Indistinguishable V segments, including TRBV6-2 and TRBV6-3, were excluded. As a later analysis showed, a missense DCLRE1C variant was linked to trimming of TCR beta V- and J-genes. A highly shared variant cluster was judged a likely technical artifact.

The V end lost 3 bases, the J end lost 2 bases, and 7 bases lay between the germline ends. The CDR3 totals 13 residues. Germline V gives CDR1 LNHDA, CDR2 SQIVND (reference sequence). The clonotype comes from a man aged 18 to 30 in good health and CMV-seropositive. Material: PBMCs. This rearrangement joins TRBV19 to TRBJ2-5; D is undetermined. CDR3 sequence: CASSMSGQETQYF. The CDR3 DNA reads as TGTGCCAGTAGTATGTCGGGTCAAGAGACCCAGTACTTC.